One and the same sample provided the 16 T cell receptor beta chains below, sequenced in a study of spatial heterogeneity in lung cancer (dated by TCRdb to about 2019). The meaning of the sample's time point label: sample taken at primary tumor resection. For TCR sequencing, whole RNA was extracted from tumor and nontumor lung tissue, or from cryopreserved PBMC samples, and no cell sorting was done. Library preparation used 5' RACE. The reads were generated on a NextSeq 500. TCRdb reanalyzed the raw reads on its own, using fastp at Q25 for trimming and MiXCR for clone calling, and kept in-frame beta chains. A single entry per CDR3 protein holds the most common genes and DNA from its merged rows. This sample holds roughly 13,000 distinct CDR3 sequences; under 4% were observed only once. Clones ranked in the top ten supply 40% to 45% of the sample. This specimen consisted of PBMCs, obtained at surgery. The receptors were sampled from a male donor with early-stage non-small cell lung cancer.

This clonotype was observed at least ten times. Since the library was made to target alpha chains, this beta chain is a stray read and its abundance is not meaningful. The CDR3 coding sequence is TGCAGTGCTAGAGAACAGATGAACACTGAAGCTTTCTTT. This encodes CSAREQMNTEAFF. J is TRBJ1-1 and V is TRBV20-1; D remains unclear. Trimming stripped 0 bases from V and 0 bases from J, with 5 bases between. This CDR3 is built from 13 residues. Germline V lookup: CDR1 DFQATT, CDR2 SNEGSKA (reference sequence).

This clonotype was detected many times. This beta chain slipped into a library made for alpha chains as a stray read, so its size is not meaningful. This sequence joins TRBV29-1 and TRBJ2-3, with a possible D match to TRBD1 (5 bases). This CDR3 spans 14 amino acids. V lost 6 bases, J lost 2 bases, and 15 bases lay in between. CDR1 SQVTM and CDR2 ANQGSEA come from the germline V gene. CDR3 nucleotides: TGCAGCGTCTCGACAGTGGCCAACACAGATACGCAGTATTTT. It yields the protein CSVSTVANTDTQYF.

As regards this clonotype: For a library built for alpha chains, this beta chain is a stray read; little rests on its size. V gene TRBV20-1 combines with J gene TRBJ2-2; TRBD2 matches 9 bases. CDR1 is DFQATT, CDR2 SNEGSKA, per germline (reference sequence). The CDR3 extends over 14 amino acids. Unmatched junction bases numbered 1, after V lost 0 bases and J lost 5 bases. This chain's CDR3 is CSARDLAGTGELFF. CDR3 coding DNA: TGCAGTGCTAGAGATCTAGCGGGGACCGGGGAGCTGTTTTTT.

This clonotype was detected ten times or more. The size of this beta chain means little, since it is a stray read in a library made for alpha chains. This sequence joins TRBV7-9 and TRBJ2-5; the D is unclear. The CDR3 has 13 residues. The germline V and J ends were trimmed by 4 bases and 1 base, with 7 bases remaining between them. From germline, CDR1 is SEHNR and CDR2 FQNEAQ (reference sequence). The CDR3 is CASSSPSQETQYF. The CDR3 bases are TGTGCCAGCAGCTCCCCGTCCCAAGAGACCCAGTACTTC.

This clonotype came up many times. This beta chain is an off-target read within a library intended for alpha chains, so its frequency means little. The V and J genes are TRBV7-2 and TRBJ1-4; D is uncertain. V dropped 5 bases and J dropped 3 bases, with 10 bases sitting between them. Germline values: CDR1 SGHTA, CDR2 FQGNSA. The CDR3 totals 14 residues. The CDR3 region has the DNA TGTGCCAGCAGCCCCCAACAGTCTAATGAAAAACTGTTTTTT. Its translation is CASSPQQSNEKLFF.

About this clonotype: The library was prepared for alpha chains; this beta chain is a stray read, so its frequency means little. The V call is TRBV19, the J call TRBJ2-2; 10 bases line up with TRBD1. Germline V lookup: CDR1 LNHDA, CDR2 SQIVND (reference sequence). This CDR3 has 18 residues. Trimming cost V 5 bases and J 6 bases; bases outside gene matches: 15. This chain's CDR3 is CASSLETRTGGKAGELFF. Here the CDR3 DNA reads TGTGCCAGTAGTCTCGAAACCCGGACAGGGGGAAAGGCCGGGGAGCTGTTTTTT.

Worth noting for this clonotype: One end of the junction does not line up with germline, which may come from a read error. This beta chain represents an off-target read in a library built for alpha chains; its size is of limited meaning. The chain combines TRBV7-7 with TRBJ2-5; the D gene is possibly TRBD2 (6 bases). Looked up from germline, CDR1 is SSHAT and CDR2 is FNYEAQ (reference sequence). This CDR3 spans 15 amino acids. CDR3 residues: CASSLAVGGQETQYF. As DNA, the CDR3 is TGTGCTAGCAGCTTAGCGGTAGGCGGGCAAGAGACCCAGTACTTC.

Ten or more counts support this clonotype. This beta chain represents an off-target read in a library built for alpha chains; its size is of limited meaning. The chain has TRBV11-2 and TRBJ2-3, with D tentatively TRBD1 (5 bases). The germline V and J ends were trimmed by 5 bases and 8 bases, with 17 bases remaining between them. This CDR3 contains 14 residues. Germline CDR1 reads SGHAT; CDR2 reads FQNNGV. Here the CDR3 DNA reads TGTGCCAGCAGCGCCTCAAGGGGCCAGGGTACGCAGTATTTT. Translating it yields CASSASRGQGTQYF.

In its sample, this clonotype was seen a few times. An end of the junction does not agree with germline; a read error may underlie this. This beta chain is an unintended read in a library built for alpha chains; its size means little. The chain employs TRBV7-7 and TRBJ2-5; 12 bases are a match to TRBD2. Looked up from germline, CDR1 is SSHAT and CDR2 is FNYEAQ (reference sequence). The CDR3 covers 18 residues. The CDR3 bases are TGTGCTAGCAGCTTATTCCCTAGACTAGCGGGAGTCGCGGAGACCCAGTACTTC. This translates into CASSLFPRLAGVAETQYF. The variable domain in full, completed from reference TRBV7-7 and TRBJ2-5, reads GAGVSQSPRYKVTKRGQDVTLRCDPISSHATLYWYQQALGQGPEFLTYFNYEAQPDKSGLPSDRFSAERPEGSISTLTIQRTEQRDSAMYRCASSLFPRLAGVAETQYFGPGTRLLVL.

This clonotype was observed a handful of times. This beta chain represents an off-target read in a library built for alpha chains; its size is of limited meaning. This chain uses TRBV2 with TRBJ1-2; D remains unclear. V dropped 3 bases and J dropped 0 bases, with 11 bases sitting between them. Germline CDR1 is SNHLY and CDR2 is FYNNEI. This CDR3 comprises 15 residues. This CDR3 reads CASSDRITANYGYTF. The CDR3 DNA reads as TGTGCCAGCAGTGACCGAATCACGGCTAACTATGGCTACACCTTC.

This clonotype was seen repeatedly, ten times or more. This beta chain is an off-target read within a library intended for alpha chains, so its frequency means little. The rearrangement links TRBV7-2 to TRBJ2-5, with a tentative D call TRBD1 (5 bases). Germline lookup yields CDR1 SGHTA and CDR2 FQGNSA. The V gene lost 0 bases and the J gene lost 0 bases, with 17 bases spanning the gap. The CDR3 length is 18 residues. The CDR3 region is CASSLAGWAGPDQETQYF. DNA of the CDR3: TGTGCCAGCAGCTTAGCCGGTTGGGCAGGGCCCGACCAAGAGACCCAGTACTTC.

This clonotype was detected many times. This beta chain came through as a stray read in a library set up for alpha chains, and its size says little. The chain joins TRBV7-6 to TRBJ2-5, with 7 bases that match TRBD1. The germline V gene encodes CDR1 SGHVS and CDR2 FNYEAQ. V was pared by 4 bases and J by 1 base, with 3 bases of the junction left unmatched. CDR3 length: 14 residues. The CDR3 protein is CASSSTGPQETQYF. The CDR3 bases are TGTGCCAGCAGCTCGACAGGGCCCCAAGAGACCCAGTACTTC.

This clonotype appeared many times. This beta chain is an off-target read within a library intended for alpha chains, so its frequency means little. The chain combines TRBV7-3 with TRBJ2-5; tentatively, D is TRBD2 (5 bases). This CDR3 is built from 13 residues. V lost 5 bases and J lost 1, with 8 bases in between. Germline V CDR1 and CDR2: SGHTA, FQGTGA. The CDR3 DNA reads as TGTGCCAGCAGCCCCGGGATCCAAGAGACCCAGTACTTC. Protein: CASSPGIQETQYF.

This clonotype was seen ten or more times. The library was prepared for alpha chains; this beta chain is a stray read, so its frequency means little. The J gene is TRBJ1-5, the V gene TRBV7-8; tentative D call: TRBD1 (6 bases). Trimming pared 1 base from V and 0 bases from J, leaving 16 bases between. The germline gives CDR1 SGHVS, CDR2 FQNEAQ. The CDR3 is 18 residues long. CDR3 protein: CASSLGQAGAYSNQPQHF. Here the CDR3 DNA reads TGTGCCAGCAGCTTAGGGCAGGCAGGGGCTTATAGCAATCAGCCCCAGCATTTT.

Notes on this clonotype: The size of this beta chain means little, since it is a stray read in a library made for alpha chains. The chain combines TRBV11-2 with TRBJ2-2; D is uncertain. The CDR3 totals 12 residues. The germline V gene encodes CDR1 SGHAT and CDR2 FQNNGV. Trimming stripped 1 base from V and 7 bases from J, with 4 bases between. The CDR3 bases are TGTGCCAGCAGCTTAGTCCTCGGGGAGCTGTTTTTT. Protein sequence: CASSLVLGELFF.

This clonotype was counted at least ten times. The size of this beta chain means little, since it is a stray read in a library made for alpha chains. The chain links TRBV7-9 to TRBJ1-5; 7 positions match TRBD1. In germline, CDR1 is SEHNR, CDR2 FQNEAQ (reference sequence). This CDR3 comprises 15 residues. Trimming removed 1 base from V and 4 bases from J; junction bases left unmatched: 4. The CDR3: CASSLGGTVNQPQHF. The CDR3 region has the DNA TGTGCCAGCAGCTTAGGGGGGACAGTGAATCAGCCCCAGCATTTT.